Detailed here is one T cell receptor beta chain. This entry belongs to a study of cytomegalovirus exposure and HLA in healthy donors. Study in general: Unique TCRs numbering some 77 million, obtained from HLA-typed donors, made up an early data release.

In the PCR, 60 Vbeta and 13 Jbeta primers were used. Clones were sequenced by immunoSEQ multiplex PCR, and TCRdb holds only the in-frame ones, with some missing. The sample records hundreds of thousands of clones, 65% to 90% being singletons. V dropped 4 bases and J dropped 7 bases, with 17 bases sitting between them. The CDR3 consists of 15 residues. CDR1 and CDR2 from the germline V gene are SGDLS and YYNGEE. Sample: PBMCs. This sequence originates from a girl aged 10 to 17 in good health and CMV-seronegative. The V and J genes are TRBV9 and TRBJ2-2; D perhaps matches TRBD2 (5 bases). This CDR3 reads CASSLATVGYGELFF. The CDR3 nucleotides are TGTGCCAGCAGCCTAGCCACAGTTGGGTACGGGGAGCTGTTTTTT.